This T cell receptor (beta chain) emerged from a study of CXCR3-negative and CXCR3-positive naive CD8 T cells. Study observations and caveats: Naive cells positive for CXCR3 carried more hydrophobic TRB CDR3s than CXCR3-negative ones. Naive subsets did not differ in surface CD5, and TRB CDR3 properties served to infer TCR strength.

UMI-labeled 5' RACE TRB cDNA libraries were prepared from the cells. TCRdb re-analyzed the 5' RACE reads; it lists each CDR3 protein once, without DNA. This specimen shows around 120,000 distinct CDR3 sequences; the ten leading clones hold roughly 0.62%. The germline CDR1 and CDR2 sequences are SQVTM and ANQGSEA. The CDR3 has 17 residues. To note about this clonotype: Its antigen is currently unknown.

The sequenced sample consisted of naive CXCR3+ CD8+ T cells from blood. Subset described: CD45RO-CCR7+CD27+CD95- naive CD8+ T cells expressing CXCR3 (TNR3+). This TCR was sampled from a human donor in good health. Some clones in this sample may be carry-over from other donors' samples. This sequence joins TRBV29-1 and TRBJ2-3; TCRdb returns TRBD2, unconfirmable since there is no DNA. CDR3: CSVEDPSLAGVTDTQYF.